This T cell receptor (beta chain) comes out of a study of T cell repertoires in aging, cancer and after chemotherapy. In the study overall: Six age groups, ranging from 30 or younger to 70 or older, included the donors.

General study findings and limits: Rebound thymic output was suggested by rising median generation probability during chemotherapy in each cancer cohort.

A mixed TRB-A/B primer pool amplified rearranged TRB by multiplex touch-down PCR. TCRdb reprocessed the multiplex PCR reads via MiXCR and lists one record per CDR3 protein. The data show around 3,300 distinct CDR3 sequences, 30% to 45% seen once. On this clonotype itself: What it binds is not known.

Germline lookup yields CDR1 MNHNS and CDR2 SASEGT. The ends were cut back, 4 bases at V and 9 bases at J, with 16 bases in the middle. This CDR3 region has 14 residues. The template was genomic DNA from peripheral blood, not RNA. This sequence originates from a human donor with a solid tumor. The chain joins TRBV6-1 to TRBJ2-1; tentatively, D is TRBD2 (6 bases). The material sequenced was blood. CDR3 bases: TGTGCCAGCAGTGCCAGGGACTGGAGAAGTGAGCAGTTCTTC. Translated: CASSARDWRSEQFF.